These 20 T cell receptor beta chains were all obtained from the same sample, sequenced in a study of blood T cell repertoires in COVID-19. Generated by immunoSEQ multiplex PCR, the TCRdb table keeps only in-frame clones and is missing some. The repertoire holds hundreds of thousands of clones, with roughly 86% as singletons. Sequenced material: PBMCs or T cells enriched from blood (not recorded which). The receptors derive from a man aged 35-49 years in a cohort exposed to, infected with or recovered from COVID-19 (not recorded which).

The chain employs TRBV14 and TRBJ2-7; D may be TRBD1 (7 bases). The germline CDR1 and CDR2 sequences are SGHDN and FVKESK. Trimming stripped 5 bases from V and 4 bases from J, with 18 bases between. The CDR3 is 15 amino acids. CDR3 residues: CASSAQGGRAYEQYF. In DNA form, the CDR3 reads TGTGCCAGCAGCGCTCAGGGGGGACGGGCTTACGAGCAGTACTTC.

The CDR3 DNA is TGTGCCAGTAGTTCGTGGGAGGTCACCGGGGAGCTGTTTTTT. Protein: CASSSWEVTGELFF. J is TRBJ2-2 and V is TRBV19, with a weak D call TRBD2 (6 bases). The CDR3 length is 14 residues. CDR1 and CDR2 from the germline V gene are LNHDA and SQIVND (reference sequence). With 5 bases removed from V and 4 bases from J, the gap between germline ends came to 11 bases.

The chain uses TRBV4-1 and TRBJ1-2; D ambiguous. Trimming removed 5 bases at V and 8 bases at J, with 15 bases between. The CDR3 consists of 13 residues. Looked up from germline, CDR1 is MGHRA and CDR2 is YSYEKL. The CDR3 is CASSSLGNGGYTF. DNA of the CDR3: TGCGCCAGCAGCTCGTTGGGTAACGGGGGCTACACCTTC.

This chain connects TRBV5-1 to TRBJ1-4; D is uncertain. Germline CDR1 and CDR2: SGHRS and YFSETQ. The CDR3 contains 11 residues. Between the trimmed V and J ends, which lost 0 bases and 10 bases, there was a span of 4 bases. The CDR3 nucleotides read TGCGCCAGCAGCTTGGACGGAAAACTGTTTTTT. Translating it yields CASSLDGKLFF.

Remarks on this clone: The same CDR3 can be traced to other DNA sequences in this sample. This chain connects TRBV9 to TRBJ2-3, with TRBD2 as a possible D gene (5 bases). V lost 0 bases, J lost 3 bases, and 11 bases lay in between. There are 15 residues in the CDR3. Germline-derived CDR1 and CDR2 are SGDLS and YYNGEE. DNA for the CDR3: TGTGCCAGCAGCGTAGGAGGGCGTTCTACAGATACGCAGTATTTT. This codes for CASSVGGRSTDTQYF.

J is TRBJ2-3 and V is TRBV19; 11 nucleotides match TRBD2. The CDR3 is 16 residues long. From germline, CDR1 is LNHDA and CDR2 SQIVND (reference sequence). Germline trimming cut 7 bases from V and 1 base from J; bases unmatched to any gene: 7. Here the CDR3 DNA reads TGTGCCAGTATTTCTAGCGGGAGGCAGGGCACAGATACGCAGTATTTT. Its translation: CASISSGRQGTDTQYF.

The CDR3 loop is CATALSGNEQFF. As DNA, the CDR3 is TGCGCCACCGCGTTATCGGGCAATGAGCAGTTCTTC. The gene calls are TRBV10-2 and TRBJ2-1, with D unresolved. The V and J ends lost 10 bases and 6 bases respectively, with 13 bases between them. The CDR3 is 12 residues long. Germline lookup yields CDR1 WSHSY and CDR2 SAAADI.

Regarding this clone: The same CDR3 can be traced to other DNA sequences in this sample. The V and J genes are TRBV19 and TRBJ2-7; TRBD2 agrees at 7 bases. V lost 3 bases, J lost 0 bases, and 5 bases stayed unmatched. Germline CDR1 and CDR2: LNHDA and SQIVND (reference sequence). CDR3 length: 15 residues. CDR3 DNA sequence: TGTGCCAGTAGTATTAGTGGCGGGAGCTCCTACGAGCAGTACTTC. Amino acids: CASSISGGSSYEQYF.

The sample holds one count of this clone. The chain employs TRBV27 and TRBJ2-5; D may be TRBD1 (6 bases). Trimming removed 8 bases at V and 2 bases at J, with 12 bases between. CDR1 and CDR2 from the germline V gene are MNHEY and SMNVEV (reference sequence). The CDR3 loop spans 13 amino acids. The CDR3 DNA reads TGTGCCAGCGGACAGCGGAGGCAAGAGACCCAGTACTTC. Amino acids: CASGQRRQETQYF.

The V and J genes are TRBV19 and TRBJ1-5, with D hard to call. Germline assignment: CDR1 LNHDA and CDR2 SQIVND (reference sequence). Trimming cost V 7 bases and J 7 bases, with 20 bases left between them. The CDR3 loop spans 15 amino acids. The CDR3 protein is CASTTDTLSRQPQHF. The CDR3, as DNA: TGTGCCAGTACCACTGACACCCTCTCCCGACAGCCCCAGCATTTT.

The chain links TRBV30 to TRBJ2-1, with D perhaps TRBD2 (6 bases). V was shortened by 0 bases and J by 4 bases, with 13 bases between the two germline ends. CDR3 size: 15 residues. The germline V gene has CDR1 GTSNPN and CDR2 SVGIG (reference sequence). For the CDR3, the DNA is TGTGCCTGGAGTGTACCGGGGCGGGGTTACAATGAGCAGTTCTTC. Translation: CAWSVPGRGYNEQFF.

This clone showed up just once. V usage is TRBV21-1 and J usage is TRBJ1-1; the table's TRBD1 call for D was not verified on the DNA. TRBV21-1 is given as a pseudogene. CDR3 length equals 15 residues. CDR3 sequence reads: CASSTRGRGDTEAFF. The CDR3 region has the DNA TGTGCCAGCAGCACGAGGGGCAGGGGGGACACTGAAGCTTTCTTT.

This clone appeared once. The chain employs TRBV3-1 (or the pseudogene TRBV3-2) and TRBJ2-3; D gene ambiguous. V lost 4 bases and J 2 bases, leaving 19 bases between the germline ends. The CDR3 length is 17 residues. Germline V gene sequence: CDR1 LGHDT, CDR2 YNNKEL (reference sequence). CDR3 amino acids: CASSPSPDFSSTDTQYF. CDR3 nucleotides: TGTGCCAGCAGCCCCAGCCCAGACTTTTCTTCCACAGATACGCAGTATTTT.

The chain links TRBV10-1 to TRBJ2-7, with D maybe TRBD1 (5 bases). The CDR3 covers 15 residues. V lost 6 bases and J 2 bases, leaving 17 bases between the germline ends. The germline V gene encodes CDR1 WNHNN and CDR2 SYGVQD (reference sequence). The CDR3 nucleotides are TGCGCCAGCAGCGCAGACAGCCGACAAGCCTACGAGCAGTACTTC. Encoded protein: CASSADSRQAYEQYF.

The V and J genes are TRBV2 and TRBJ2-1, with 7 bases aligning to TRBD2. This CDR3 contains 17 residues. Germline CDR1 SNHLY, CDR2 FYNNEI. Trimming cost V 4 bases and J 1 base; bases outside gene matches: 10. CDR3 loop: CASSGLGNSGSYNEQFF. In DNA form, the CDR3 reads TGTGCCAGCAGTGGATTGGGTAATAGCGGGTCCTACAATGAGCAGTTCTTC.

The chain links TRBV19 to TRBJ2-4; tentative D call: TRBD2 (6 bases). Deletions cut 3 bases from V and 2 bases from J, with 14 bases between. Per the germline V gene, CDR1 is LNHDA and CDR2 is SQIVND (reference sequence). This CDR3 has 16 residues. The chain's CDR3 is CASSIRRDFSKNIQYF. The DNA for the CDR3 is TGTGCCAGTAGTATTAGGCGGGACTTTTCCAAAAACATTCAGTACTTC.

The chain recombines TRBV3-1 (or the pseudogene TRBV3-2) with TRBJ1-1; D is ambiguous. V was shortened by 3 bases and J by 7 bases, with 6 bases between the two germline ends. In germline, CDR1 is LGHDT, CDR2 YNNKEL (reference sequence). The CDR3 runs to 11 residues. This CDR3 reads CASSHRGEAFF. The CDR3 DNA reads TGTGCCAGCAGCCACCGAGGTGAAGCTTTCTTT.

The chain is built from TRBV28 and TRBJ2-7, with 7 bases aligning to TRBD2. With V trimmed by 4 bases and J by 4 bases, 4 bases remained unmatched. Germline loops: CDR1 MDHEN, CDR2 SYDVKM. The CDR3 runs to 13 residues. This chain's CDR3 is CASSSSGVYEQYF. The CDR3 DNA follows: TGTGCCAGCAGTTCTAGCGGCGTTTACGAGCAGTACTTC.

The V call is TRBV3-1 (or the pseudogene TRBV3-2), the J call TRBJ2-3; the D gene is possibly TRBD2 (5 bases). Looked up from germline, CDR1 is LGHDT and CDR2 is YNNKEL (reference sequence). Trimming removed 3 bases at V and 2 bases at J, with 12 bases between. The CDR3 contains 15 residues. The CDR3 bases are TGTGCCAGCAGCCACGTCCGGGATCTCACAGATACGCAGTATTTT. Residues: CASSHVRDLTDTQYF.

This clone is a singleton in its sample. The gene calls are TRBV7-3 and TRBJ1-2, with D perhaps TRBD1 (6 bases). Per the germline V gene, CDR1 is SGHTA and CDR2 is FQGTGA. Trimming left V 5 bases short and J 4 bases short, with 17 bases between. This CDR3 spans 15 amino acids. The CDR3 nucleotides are TGTGCCAGCAGCGCCCAGGGGCCCCCAGGCTATGGCTACACCTTC. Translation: CASSAQGPPGYGYTF.